The 28 T cell receptor beta chains presented below share a single source sample, sequenced in a study of beta chain features in type 1 diabetes. Study outcomes and limitations: Type 1 diabetes patients showed a moderate but significant shortening of TCRB CDR3s in all four CD4+ subsets.

Their antigens remain unidentified. Reverse transcription of all isolated RNA meant that expressed TCRB transcripts were sequenced. Assay: immunoSEQ multiplex PCR; the TCRdb copy retains only in-frame clones and omits some. The sample has a few hundred thousand clones; around 15% are singletons. Input material: naive CD4+ T cells from blood. The receptors were gathered from a man aged 25 to 40 with type 1 diabetes.

V and J are TRBV29-1 and TRBJ2-7, with unresolved D. Germline-derived CDR1 and CDR2 are SQVTM and ANQGSEA. This CDR3 contains 11 residues. V was clipped by 6 bases and J by 4 bases, with 10 bases between them. The CDR3 region has the DNA TGCAGCGTCTCGGAAGAATACGAGCAGTACTTC. It codes for CSVSEEYEQYF.

V is TRBV20-1 and J is TRBJ2-5; TRBD1 might be the D (5 bases). Trimming took 5 bases from V and 4 from J, leaving 8 bases between them. Germline values: CDR1 DFQATT, CDR2 SNEGSKA (reference sequence). The length of the CDR3 is 11 residues. CDR3 coding DNA: TGCAGTGCTGGGGCCGGAGAGACCCAGTACTTC. It specifies CSAGAGETQYF.

The chain links TRBV6-6 to TRBJ2-3; no clear D gene. Trimming took 0 bases from V and 2 from J, leaving 6 bases between them. The germline V gene encodes CDR1 MNHNY and CDR2 SVGAGI (reference sequence). The CDR3 runs 14 residues. The CDR3 DNA follows: TGTGCCAGCAGTTACTCGAGATTCACAGATACGCAGTATTTT. Amino acid sequence: CASSYSRFTDTQYF.

In its sample, this clone was seen a few times. This chain links TRBV25-1 with TRBJ2-7; 9 positions agree with TRBD2. The length of the CDR3 is 14 residues. CDR1 MGHDK and CDR2 SYGVNS come from the germline V gene. The V gene end was trimmed by 3 bases and the J gene end by 2 bases; junction bases not matched to a gene: 2. CDR3 in DNA: TGTGCCAGCAGTGATGCGGGAGGGCCCTACGAGCAGTACTTC. Its translation: CASSDAGGPYEQYF.

Written as DNA, the CDR3 is TGTGCCAGCAGCCCACAGACAGGGAACAATGAGCAGTTCTTC. Translating it yields CASSPQTGNNEQFF. The V and J genes are TRBV5-4 and TRBJ2-1; 7 nucleotides match TRBD1. The length of the CDR3 is 14 residues. The ends lost 4 bases at V and 5 bases at J; junction bases unmatched: 6. The germline V gene encodes CDR1 SGHNT and CDR2 YYREEE (reference sequence). The variable domain in full, with the rest retrieved from reference TRBV5-4 and TRBJ2-1, is ETGVTQSPTHLIKTRGQQVTLRCSSQSGHNTVSWYQQALGQGPQFIFQYYREEENGRGNFPPRFSGLQFPNYSSELNVNALELDDSALYLCASSPQTGNNEQFFGPGTRLTVL.

This clone was counted between two and nine times. The chain combines TRBV7-2 with TRBJ2-3; 14 bases fit TRBD2. CDR1 is SGHTA, CDR2 FQGNSA, per germline. J gave up 3 bases and V 11 bases, and 7 bases lay outside the gene matches. The CDR3 consists of 15 residues. CDR3 bases: TGTGCCCGGCGACTAGCGGGAGGGCTGACAGATACGCAGTATTTT. Protein: CARRLAGGLTDTQYF.

This clone was seen a few times. An end of the junction does not agree with germline; a read error may underlie this. The chain combines TRBV6-5 with TRBJ2-7; D remains unclear. This CDR3 contains 12 residues. Germline V gene sequence: CDR1 MNHEY, CDR2 SVGAGI. The CDR3 DNA sequence: TGTGCCAGCAGTAACTCTGCCTACGAGCAGTACTTC. Protein sequence: CASSNSAYEQYF.

The chain recombines TRBV13 with TRBJ2-1, with D perhaps TRBD1 (6 bases). Germline lookup yields CDR1 PRHDT and CDR2 FYEKMQ (reference sequence). The CDR3 sequence is 15 residues long. V was pared by 5 bases and J by 6 bases, with 17 bases between. CDR3 sequence reads: CASSRTTTGPNEQFF. The CDR3, as DNA: TGTGCCAGCAGCCGAACGACGACAGGCCCCAATGAGCAGTTCTTC.

The chain joins TRBV9 to TRBJ1-1; D call uncertain. From germline, CDR1 is SGDLS and CDR2 YYNGEE. The ends were cut back, 0 bases at V and 6 bases at J, with 6 bases in the middle. The CDR3 consists of 12 residues. This chain's CDR3 is CASSVEGAEAFF. The CDR3, as DNA: TGTGCCAGCAGCGTAGAGGGTGCTGAAGCTTTCTTT.

The chain is built from TRBV2 and TRBJ2-1; 11 nucleotides match TRBD2. The germline CDR1 and CDR2 sequences are SNHLY and FYNNEI. This CDR3 spans 16 amino acids. With 10 bases clipped from V and 4 bases from J, the junction kept 12 bases outside the gene matches. Written as DNA, the CDR3 is TGTGCCATCCCCATAGCCGGGACTAGCGGATACAATGAGCAGTTCTTC. Amino acids: CAIPIAGTSGYNEQFF.

This clone was seen only a few times. The V call is TRBV4-1, the J call TRBJ1-1; 8 nucleotides match TRBD1. The CDR3 sequence is 15 residues long. CDR1 is MGHRA, CDR2 YSYEKL, per germline. J lost 5 bases, V lost 6 bases, and 11 bases had no gene match. The CDR3 DNA follows: TGCGCCAGCAGGGGTCCCGGACAGGGTAGGACTGAAGCTTTCTTT. It yields the protein CASRGPGQGRTEAFF.

The chain's CDR3 is CASSLSENTEAFF. As DNA, the CDR3 is TGTGCCAGCAGCTTATCGGAGAACACTGAAGCTTTCTTT. This chain links TRBV7-9 with TRBJ1-1; D unresolved. V was cut by 2 bases and J by 1 base, with 5 bases left in between. The CDR3 totals 13 residues. Per germline, CDR1 SEHNR and CDR2 FQNEAQ (reference sequence).

The chain employs TRBV11-3 and TRBJ2-1, with unresolved D. Per the germline V gene, CDR1 is SGHNT and CDR2 is YENEEA. This CDR3 spans 15 amino acids. V was pared by 4 bases and J by 7 bases, with 17 bases between. CDR3 region: CASSSPGTTDNEQFF. DNA of the CDR3: TGTGCCAGCAGCTCGCCCGGTACCACCGATAATGAGCAGTTCTTC.

V gene TRBV18 combines with J gene TRBJ2-1; no reliable D call. Deletions cut 5 bases from V and 7 bases from J, with 12 bases between. The CDR3 length is 13 residues. CDR1 and CDR2 from the germline V gene are KGHSH and LQKENI. This CDR3 is CASSKGSFNEQFF. The CDR3 nucleotides are TGTGCCAGCTCAAAGGGTTCGTTTAATGAGCAGTTCTTC.

This rearrangement joins TRBV6-5 to TRBJ2-3, with D tentatively TRBD1 (5 bases). From germline, CDR1 is MNHEY and CDR2 SVGAGI. This CDR3 has 13 residues. Trimming cost V 6 bases and J 6 bases, with 13 bases left between them. In DNA form, the CDR3 reads TGTGCCAGCAGCAGGGCAGGGCGGGATACGCAGTATTTT. As protein: CASSRAGRDTQYF.

The genes are TRBV25-1 and TRBJ2-3, with D unclear. V lost 5 bases and J lost 2, with 2 bases in between. Germline CDR1 is MGHDK and CDR2 is SYGVNS. The CDR3 is 11 residues long. For the CDR3, the DNA is TGTGCCAGCAGTCCCACAGATACGCAGTATTTT. Encoded protein: CASSPTDTQYF.

This clone was detected a few times. The V call is TRBV28, the J call TRBJ2-4, with D tentatively TRBD1 (5 bases). The ends were cut back, 7 bases at V and 0 bases at J, with 13 bases in the middle. The germline V gene has CDR1 MDHEN and CDR2 SYDVKM. This CDR3 has 15 amino acids. The CDR3 loop is CASTTTVIAKNIQYF. The CDR3 DNA sequence: TGTGCCAGCACTACGACAGTAATAGCCAAAAACATTCAGTACTTC.

V gene TRBV27 combines with J gene TRBJ2-1, with TRBD2 matching over 11 bases. Per the germline V gene, CDR1 is MNHEY and CDR2 is SMNVEV (reference sequence). V was clipped by 7 bases and J by 6 bases; unmatched bases: 11. The CDR3 covers 16 residues. The CDR3 region is CASTLSGTSGINEQFF. The CDR3 nucleotides are TGTGCCAGCACCCTTTCGGGGACTAGCGGAATCAATGAGCAGTTCTTC.

The genes are TRBV11-2 and TRBJ2-7; D gene uncertain. V gave up 5 bases and J gave up 6 bases, with 17 bases separating them. Germline V lookup: CDR1 SGHAT, CDR2 FQNNGV. The CDR3 length is 14 residues. CDR3 region: CASSTHGRGREQYF. The CDR3 DNA follows: TGTGCCAGCAGCACTCACGGCCGAGGACGCGAGCAGTACTTC. Complete variable domain (other parts from reference TRBV11-2 and TRBJ2-7): EAGVAQSPRYKIIEKRQSVAFWCNPISGHATLYWYQQILGQGPKLLIQFQNNGVVDDSQLPKDRFSAERLKGVDSTLKIQPAKLEDSAVYLCASSTHGRGREQYFGPGTRLTVT.

This clone occurred many times. The V gene is TRBV30, the J gene TRBJ2-4, with TRBD1 matching 7 bases. The CDR3 runs 12 residues. Trimming removed 3 bases from V and 7 bases from J; junction bases left unmatched: 3. Germline CDR1 reads GTSNPN; CDR2 reads SVGIG (reference sequence). The CDR3 DNA sequence: TGTGCCTGGAGAGAGACAGGGAACATTCAGTACTTC. Translated, it gives CAWRETGNIQYF.

This clone occurred a few times. V and J are TRBV9 and TRBJ1-2; possible D gene TRBD1, 5 bases. Germline values: CDR1 SGDLS, CDR2 YYNGEE. This CDR3 contains 15 residues. Trimming took 5 bases from V and 7 from J, leaving 21 bases between them. The CDR3 DNA reads as TGTGCCAGCAGGGATCATACAGGTCCCGCCGGTGGCTACACCTTC. Translation gives CASRDHTGPAGGYTF.

The table lists this clone with a few counts. The rearrangement uses TRBV29-1 and TRBJ2-3, with D unresolved. Germline assignment: CDR1 SQVTM and CDR2 ANQGSEA. V was shortened by 8 bases and J by 7 bases, with 16 bases between the two germline ends. This CDR3 spans 12 amino acids. The CDR3 reads CSPGPMGNTQYF. CDR3 DNA sequence: TGCAGCCCCGGTCCGATGGGGAATACGCAGTATTTT.

As to this clone: The same CDR3 can be traced to other DNA sequences in this sample. V and J are TRBV9 and TRBJ2-3; 11 bases agree with TRBD2. The CDR3 contains 16 residues. The germline CDR1 and CDR2 sequences are SGDLS and YYNGEE. V dropped 2 bases and J dropped 2; count of bases not matched to a gene: 4. Here the CDR3 DNA reads TGTGCCAGCAGCGTTCGGACTAGCGGGTCCACAGATACGCAGTATTTT. Its protein product is CASSVRTSGSTDTQYF.

This sequence joins TRBV7-2 and TRBJ2-5; 9 bases align to TRBD1. Germline loops: CDR1 SGHTA, CDR2 FQGNSA. The V segment lost 3 bases and the J segment 4 bases; nucleotides outside the gene matches: 3. The CDR3 length is 14 residues. CDR3 region: CASSLGTGLETQYF. The CDR3 DNA follows: TGTGCCAGCAGCTTGGGGACAGGGTTAGAGACCCAGTACTTC.

This chain's CDR3 is CASSLPGLGTLFF. CDR3 in DNA: TGTGCCAGCAGCCTCCCCGGACTTGGGACTTTGTTCTTC. The J gene is TRBJ2-1, the V gene TRBV28; a weak D match, TRBD2 (6 bases). The V end was cut by 6 bases, the J end by 15 bases, with 21 bases between. The germline gives CDR1 MDHEN, CDR2 SYDVKM. This CDR3 spans 13 amino acids.

This chain uses TRBV19 with TRBJ2-7; D is unresolved. V was shortened by 5 bases and J by 0 bases, with 17 bases between the two germline ends. The germline V gene encodes CDR1 LNHDA and CDR2 SQIVND (reference sequence). The CDR3 length is 16 residues. This chain's CDR3 is CASSPEASFSSYEQYF. As DNA, the CDR3 is TGTGCCAGTAGTCCCGAGGCCTCCTTCAGCTCCTACGAGCAGTACTTC. The full variable domain, in which reference TRBV19 and TRBJ2-7 provide the parts outside the CDR3, is DGGITQSPKYLFRKEGQNVTLSCEQNLNHDAMYWYRQDPGQGLRLIYYSQIVNDFQKGDIAEGYSVSREKKESFPLTVTSAQKNPTAFYLCASSPEASFSSYEQYFGPGTRLTVT.

The chain is built from TRBV30 and TRBJ2-3; TRBD1 is a possible D gene (6 bases). Trimming shortened V by 2 bases and J by 0 bases, and 6 bases separated the two germline ends. The CDR3 covers 13 residues. Germline V gives CDR1 GTSNPN, CDR2 SVGIG (reference sequence). CDR3 nucleotides: TGTGCCTGGAGTCAGGGGAGCACAGATACGCAGTATTTT. This codes for CAWSQGSTDTQYF.

This rearrangement joins TRBV7-2 to TRBJ1-3; a possible D gene is TRBD1 (6 bases). The CDR3 is made up of 13 amino acids. V was clipped by 4 bases and J by 8 bases, with 12 bases between them. Germline loops: CDR1 SGHTA, CDR2 FQGNSA. The CDR3 loop is CASSYRQDYTIYF. CDR3 in DNA: TGTGCCAGCAGCTACCGACAGGATTACACCATATATTTT. Based on the CDR3 plus reference TRBV7-2 and TRBJ1-3, the full variable domain is GAGVSQSPSNKVTEKGKDVELRCDPISGHTALYWYRQSLGQGLEFLIYFQGNSAPDKSGLPSDRFSAERTGGSVSTLTIQRTQQEDSAVYLCASSYRQDYTIYFGEGSWLTVV.